This is a list of T cell receptor beta chains from one sample in a study of blood T cell repertoires in COVID-19. Some clones are missing from TCRdb's copy, which holds only in-frame ones; the method was immunoSEQ multiplex PCR. This table holds 200,000 to 300,000 clones, 65% to 90% found once. The material sequenced was peripheral blood. The receptors here all came from a man aged 25-45 years with active or convalescent COVID-19. CDR3s include the opening cysteine and the closing phenylalanine or tryptophan. A D gene is named only where the DNA matches it firmly. A row's size may be missing; if present it is once, few, many or a size class.

j_gene	v_gene	abundance	d_gene	CDR3aa	CDR3nt
TRBJ2-1	TRBV7-9	-	-	CASSLSSNEQFF	TGTGCCAGCAGCTTGAGTAGCAATGAGCAGTTCTTC
TRBJ2-7	TRBV30	-	-	CAWSEQPGEQYF	TGTGCCTGGAGTGAACAGCCAGGCGAGCAGTACTTC
TRBJ2-7	TRBV28	once	-	CATERNGQRNSYEQYF	TGTGCCACCGAGCGGAACGGTCAGAGGAACTCCTACGAGCAGTACTTC
TRBJ2-3	TRBV6-6	-	-	CASSPNPPNRSTDTQYF	TGTGCCAGCAGTCCAAACCCGCCCAACCGGAGTACAGATACGCAGTATTTT
TRBJ2-3	TRBV3-1/TRBV3-2	once	TRBD2	CASTLAGGRTDTQYF	TGTGCCAGCACCTTAGCGGGGGGGCGTACAGATACGCAGTATTTT
TRBJ1-2	TRBV7-9	-	TRBD1	CASSLSPRDSYGYTF	TGTGCCAGCAGCTTATCTCCCCGGGACAGCTATGGCTACACCTTC
TRBJ1-2	TRBV6-5	once	-	CATGGGVDGYTF	TGTGCCACGGGGGGGGGAGTCGATGGCTACACCTTC
TRBJ1-5	TRBV2	once	-	CASSSPDRPYQPQHF	TGTGCCAGCAGCTCCCCCGACAGGCCCTATCAGCCCCAGCATTTT
TRBJ2-2	TRBV28	few	TRBD2	CASSLGTSGGLATGELFF	TGTGCCAGCAGTTTGGGGACTAGCGGGGGGTTGGCCACCGGGGAGCTGTTTTTT
TRBJ1-1	TRBV29-1	-	TRBD1	CSVGDRGITEAFF	TGCAGCGTTGGGGACAGGGGGATCACTGAAGCTTTCTTT
TRBJ2-7	TRBV10-1	few	TRBD2	CASSGDSYEQYF	TGCGCCAGTAGCGGGGACTCCTACGAGCAGTACTTC
TRBJ2-7	TRBV2	-	-	CASSFGQSYEQYF	TGTGCCAGCAGTTTCGGACAGTCCTACGAGCAGTACTTC
TRBJ2-1	TRBV7-2	-	TRBD2	CASSLATSGVNEQFF	TGTGCCAGCAGCTTAGCTACTAGCGGGGTAAATGAGCAGTTCTTC
TRBJ2-3	TRBV19	-	TRBD2	CASSVLAGSTDTQYF	TGTGCCAGTAGCGTTCTAGCGGGGAGCACAGATACGCAGTATTTT
TRBJ1-1	TRBV27	-	TRBD1	CASSLSGNRGRDTEAFF	TGTGCCAGCAGTTTATCCGGAAACAGGGGGCGAGACACTGAAGCTTTCTTT
TRBJ1-5	TRBV4-3	once	TRBD1	CASSQERTGAQPQHF	TGCGCCAGCAGCCAAGAAAGGACAGGGGCCCAGCCCCAGCATTTT
TRBJ1-4	TRBV7-9	few	-	CASSPGAAQEKLFF	TGTGCCAGCAGCCCAGGGGCGGCACAGGAAAAACTGTTTTTT
TRBJ1-5	TRBV19	-	-	CASSSHSNQPQHF	TGTGCCAGTAGTTCCCATAGCAATCAGCCCCAGCATTTT
TRBJ1-2	TRBV4-1	-	-	CASSQDHNNGGYTF	TGCGCCAGCAGCCAAGATCACAACAACGGGGGCTACACCTTC
TRBJ2-7	TRBV7-8	-	-	CASSLAGRDYEQYF	TGTGCCAGCAGCTTAGCGGGCAGAGACTACGAGCAGTACTTC
TRBJ2-5	TRBV7-8	-	-	CASSSLLGGRHPTQYF	TGTGCCAGCAGCTCACTCTTAGGAGGGAGGCATCCGACCCAGTACTTC
TRBJ2-3	TRBV20-1	-	TRBD2	CSASSGTSLYF	TGCAGTGCCAGCTCTGGGACTAGCTTGTATTTT
TRBJ1-3	TRBV6-1	-	TRBD1	CASSEERGPVGNTIYF	TGTGCCAGCAGTGAAGAGAGGGGGCCAGTTGGAAACACCATATATTTT
TRBJ2-3	TRBV11-2	once	-	CASSPEATDTQYF	TGTGCCAGCAGCCCCGAGGCCACAGATACGCAGTATTTT
TRBJ1-6	TRBV19	-	-	CASSAGEGGSPLHF	TGTGCCAGTAGTGCCGGAGAGGGAGGGTCACCCCTCCACTTT
TRBJ1-1	TRBV2	-	-	CASRYQGKAFF	TGTGCCAGCAGGTACCAGGGGAAGGCTTTCTTT
TRBJ1-3	TRBV19	-	TRBD1	CASSQTGEFAGNTIYF	TGTGCCAGTAGCCAAACAGGGGAGTTCGCTGGAAACACCATATATTTT
TRBJ1-3	TRBV7-9	-	-	CASSLIPGFGGNTIYF	TGTGCCAGCAGCTTAATTCCGGGATTCGGTGGAAACACCATATATTTT
TRBJ1-3	TRBV7-9	-	-	CASSTADWSGGNTIYF	TGTGCCAGCAGCACGGCGGACTGGAGCGGAGGAAACACCATATATTTT
TRBJ1-2	TRBV5-6	-	-	CASRHRRRGYYGYTF	TGTGCCAGCAGACACCGACGCAGGGGCTACTATGGCTACACCTTC
TRBJ1-4	TRBV7-2	-	TRBD1	CASSPGTGAEKLFF	TGTGCCAGCAGCCCAGGAACAGGGGCAGAAAAACTGTTTTTT
TRBJ2-3	TRBV6-4	-	TRBD2	CASIWTSGGTDTQYF	TGTGCCAGCATTTGGACTAGCGGGGGAACAGATACGCAGTATTTT
TRBJ1-5	TRBV2	-	-	CASSNMGNQPQHF	TGTGCCAGCAGCAACATGGGCAATCAGCCCCAGCATTTT
TRBJ2-3	TRBV27	-	TRBD2	CASSRSLSGLAGGPDTQYF	TGTGCCAGCAGCCGGTCCCTATCGGGACTAGCGGGGGGCCCGGATACGCAGTATTTT
TRBJ1-3	TRBV15	-	-	CATSMDGLSGNTIYF	TGTGCCACCAGCATGGACGGACTATCTGGAAACACCATATATTTT
TRBJ2-2	TRBV6-5	-	-	CASGPVNTGELFF	TGTGCCAGCGGGCCAGTGAACACCGGGGAGCTGTTTTTT
TRBJ2-4	TRBV30	-	-	CAWSAEGGATIGDLAKNIQYF	TGTGCCTGGAGCGCAGAAGGGGGGGCAACGATCGGGGACCTAGCCAAAAACATTCAGTACTTC
TRBJ2-7	TRBV4-2	-	TRBD1	CASSQGHRGYEQYF	TGTGCCAGCAGCCAAGGGCACAGGGGCTACGAGCAGTACTTC
TRBJ1-5	TRBV4-1	-	-	CASSQDYNQPQHF	TGCGCCAGCAGCCAAGATTACAATCAGCCCCAGCATTTT
TRBJ2-5	TRBV3-1/TRBV3-2	few	TRBD1	CASSQGAWDRGHETQYF	TGTGCCAGCAGCCAAGGGGCCTGGGACAGGGGGCACGAGACCCAGTACTTC
TRBJ2-2	TRBV29-1	-	TRBD1	CSVKGQVNTGELFF	TGCAGCGTAAAGGGACAGGTGAACACCGGGGAGCTGTTTTTT